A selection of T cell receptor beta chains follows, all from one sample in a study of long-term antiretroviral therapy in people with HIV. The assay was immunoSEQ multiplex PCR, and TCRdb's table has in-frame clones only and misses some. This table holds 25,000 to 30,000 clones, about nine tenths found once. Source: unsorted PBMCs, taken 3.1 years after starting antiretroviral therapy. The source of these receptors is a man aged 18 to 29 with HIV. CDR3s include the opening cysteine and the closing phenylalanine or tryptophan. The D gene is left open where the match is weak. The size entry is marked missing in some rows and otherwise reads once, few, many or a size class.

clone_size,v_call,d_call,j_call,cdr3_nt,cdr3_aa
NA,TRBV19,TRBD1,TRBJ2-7,TGTGCCAGTAGTAGGGGGACAGAGTACGAGCAGTACTTC,CASSRGTEYEQYF
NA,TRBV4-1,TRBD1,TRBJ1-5,TGCGCCAGCAGCCAAGTACCTTTAGACAGGGGGTATAGTCAGCCCCAGCATTTT,CASSQVPLDRGYSQPQHF
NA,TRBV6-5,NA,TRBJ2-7,TGTGCCAGCAGTCGGACGGTTTCCTACGAGCAGTACTTC,CASSRTVSYEQYF
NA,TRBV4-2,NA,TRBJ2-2,TGTGCCAGCAGCCAAGACTCTAGCGCGAACACCGGGGAGCTGTTTTTT,CASSQDSSANTGELFF
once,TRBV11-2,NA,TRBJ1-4,TGTGCCAGCACCTACAGTTCTCCGGATGAAAAACTGTTTTTT,CASTYSSPDEKLFF
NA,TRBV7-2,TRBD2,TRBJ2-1,TGTGCCAGCAGCTTTAGCCTAGCGGGCCAGAATGAGCAGTTCTTC,CASSFSLAGQNEQFF
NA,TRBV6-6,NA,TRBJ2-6,TGTGCCAGCAGTTATGGTTCTGGGGCCAACGTCCTGACTTTC,CASSYGSGANVLTF
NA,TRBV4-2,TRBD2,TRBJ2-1,TGTGCCAGCAGCCAAGCGCGAAGAGCTAGCGGATACAATGAGCAGTTCTTC,CASSQARRASGYNEQFF
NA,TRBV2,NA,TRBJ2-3,TGTGCCATAGCTGACAGGCTGAACACAGATACGCAGTATTTT,CAIADRLNTDTQYF
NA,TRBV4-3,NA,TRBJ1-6,TGCGCCAGCAGCCAGGGGGGGTTTGATTCACCCCTCCACTTT,CASSQGGFDSPLHF
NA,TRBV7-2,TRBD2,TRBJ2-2,TGTGCCAGCAGCCCCCTTGTTCTTAGCGGGGTTACCGGGGAGCTGTTTTTT,CASSPLVLSGVTGELFF
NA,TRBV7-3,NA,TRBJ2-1,TGTGCCAGCAGCTTCGGGGGCTCCTACAATGAGCAGTTCTTC,CASSFGGSYNEQFF
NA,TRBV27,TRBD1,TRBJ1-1,TGTGCCAGCTGTCCACTGGACAGGCTCTACACTGAAGCTTTCTTT,CASCPLDRLYTEAFF
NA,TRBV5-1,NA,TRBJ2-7,TGCGCCAGCAGCTTGGACGGGGGTCACCCCTACGAGCAGTACTTC,CASSLDGGHPYEQYF
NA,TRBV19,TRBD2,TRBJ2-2,TGTGCCAGCAGACTAGCGGTGAACACCGGGGAGCTGTTTTTT,CASRLAVNTGELFF
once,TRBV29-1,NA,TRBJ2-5,TGCAGCGTTTCCCTGCCTGGAGAGACCCAGTACTTC,CSVSLPGETQYF
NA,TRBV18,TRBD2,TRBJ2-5,TGTGCCAGCTCACGAAGGCGGGAGGCCCAAGAGACCCAGTACTTC,CASSRRREAQETQYF
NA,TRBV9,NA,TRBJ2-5,TGTGCCAGCAGCGTAGATTTCGAGACCCAGTACTTC,CASSVDFETQYF
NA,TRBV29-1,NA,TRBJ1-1,TGCAGCGTTGCGCAGGGACCTAACACTGAAGCTTTCTTT,CSVAQGPNTEAFF
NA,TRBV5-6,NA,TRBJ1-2,TGTGCCAGCAGCTTACAACCAATCGGGGGAACCTACTATGGCTACACCTTC,CASSLQPIGGTYYGYTF
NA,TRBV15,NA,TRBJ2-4,TGTGCCACCAGCAGAGGGACCGAAAAAAACATTCAGTACTTC,CATSRGTEKNIQYF
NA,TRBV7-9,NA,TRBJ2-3,TGTGCCAGCAGCCCCGCCGTGGGGGGCAACACAGATACGCAGTATTTT,CASSPAVGGNTDTQYF
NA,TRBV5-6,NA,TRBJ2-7,TGTGCCAGCAGCCCGCAGACCTACGAGCAGTACTTC,CASSPQTYEQYF
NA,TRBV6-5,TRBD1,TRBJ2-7,TGTGCCAGCAGTCCCCGGACAGGGAGCGGGTACGAGCAGTACTTC,CASSPRTGSGYEQYF
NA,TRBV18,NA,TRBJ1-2,TGTGCCAGCTCACCACCAGGGACAAGCTTCTATGGCTACACCTTC,CASSPPGTSFYGYTF
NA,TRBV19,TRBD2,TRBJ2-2,TGTGCCAGTAGTATAGATCTACCTGGGACTAGCGGCACCGGGGAGCTGTTTTTT,CASSIDLPGTSGTGELFF
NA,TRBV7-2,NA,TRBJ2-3,TGTGCCAGCAGCTTAGCAGATACGCAGTATTTT,CASSLADTQYF
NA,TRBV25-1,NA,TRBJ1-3,TGTGCCAGCAGCGACGGAGGGAGTGAATCTGGAAACACCATATATTTT,CASSDGGSESGNTIYF
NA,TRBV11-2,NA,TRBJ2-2,TGTGCCAGCAGCTTGGGGTTAGCGGCAAACACCGGGGAGCTGTTTTTT,CASSLGLAANTGELFF
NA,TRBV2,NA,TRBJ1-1,TGTGCCAGCACGCCACGGGGGAACACTGAAGCTTTCTTT,CASTPRGNTEAFF